Listed below are T cell receptor beta chains from one sample, sequenced in a study of CD8 T cells in ankylosing spondylitis. TCRdb processed the 5' RACE reads anew with MiXCR; each CDR3 protein has one entry. Of 310,000 or so distinct CDR3 sequences in the sample, around 20% were seen once. The sample comprised blood, either unsorted or a sorted T cell fraction (not recorded which). The source of these receptors is a male donor with ankylosing spondylitis or in good health (not recorded which). CDR3s include the opening cysteine and the closing phenylalanine or tryptophan. The order of the fields is clone size, V gene, CDR3 protein. Size values are once, few and many counts, or a class for expanded clones, and some rows have none.

abundance: -
v_gene: TRBV5-1
CDR3aa: CASSSTGYNEQFF

abundance: few
v_gene: TRBV6-5
CDR3aa: CASSSRGRSNTGELFF

abundance: few
v_gene: TRBV5-6
CDR3aa: CASSDRDYPYNEQFF

abundance: many
v_gene: TRBV5-1
CDR3aa: CASSLGSPDTQYF

abundance: -
v_gene: TRBV2
CDR3aa: CASSEPLPWGSLSSTDTQYF

abundance: many
v_gene: TRBV12-3/TRBV12-4
CDR3aa: CASSKDLWDIQYF

abundance: few
v_gene: TRBV3-1
CDR3aa: CASSQGQDGRGTQYF

abundance: few
v_gene: TRBV5-1
CDR3aa: CASSWAGQGANEQFF

abundance: -
v_gene: TRBV20-1
CDR3aa: CSARGDPQETQYF

abundance: -
v_gene: TRBV11-2
CDR3aa: CASSFLAGRAKETQYF

abundance: -
v_gene: TRBV9
CDR3aa: CASSVFGGADSYNEQFF

abundance: few
v_gene: TRBV20-1
CDR3aa: CSAVTGTGNRNSPLHF

abundance: -
v_gene: TRBV6-1
CDR3aa: CAAGWTGELFF

abundance: -
v_gene: TRBV28
CDR3aa: CASSFVLAGELFF

abundance: few
v_gene: TRBV20-1
CDR3aa: CSARSITGQGYNEQFF

abundance: few
v_gene: TRBV5-1
CDR3aa: CASSLHGQGDQPQHF

abundance: -
v_gene: TRBV10-3
CDR3aa: CANGDSQTDTQYF

abundance: -
v_gene: TRBV10-1
CDR3aa: CASSESSGGTEAFF

abundance: -
v_gene: TRBV12-3/TRBV12-4
CDR3aa: CASKPAGGLGNQPQHF

abundance: few
v_gene: TRBV28
CDR3aa: CASSHRAAGGEKLFF

abundance: few
v_gene: TRBV5-1
CDR3aa: CASSRVLGPDTQYF

abundance: few
v_gene: TRBV6-1
CDR3aa: CASRKGGSRETQYF

abundance: few
v_gene: TRBV5-1
CDR3aa: CASSPRLALDNEQFF

abundance: -
v_gene: TRBV12-3/TRBV12-4
CDR3aa: CASSLYGGENTEAFF

abundance: many
v_gene: TRBV20-1
CDR3aa: CSASRNEQFF

abundance: -
v_gene: TRBV12-3/TRBV12-4
CDR3aa: CASSFQGSGNTIYF

abundance: -
v_gene: TRBV9
CDR3aa: CASSPWTDSPLHF

abundance: many
v_gene: TRBV5-1
CDR3aa: CASSLAGRNNEQFF

abundance: few
v_gene: TRBV25-1
CDR3aa: CASSEPRLAETQYF

abundance: few
v_gene: TRBV4-2
CDR3aa: CASSQDHGAYGYTF

abundance: few
v_gene: TRBV15
CDR3aa: CATSRDRAVSTDTQYF

abundance: -
v_gene: TRBV5-1
CDR3aa: CASSYQGQQDTQYF

abundance: few
v_gene: TRBV12-3/TRBV12-4
CDR3aa: CASSYTTGGGYTF